These 21 T cell receptor beta chains originate from one sample sequenced in a study of T cell repertoires in cytomegalovirus infection. MiXCR was run by TCRdb on the reads, yielding one entry per CDR3 protein. The table lists almost 550,000 distinct CDR3 sequences, 15% to 20% of them singletons. The source material was CD8+ T cells from PBMCs. The source is a human donor in good health (CMV status not recorded). Some clones in this sample may be carry-over from other donors' samples.

This clonotype was seen at least ten times. This sequence joins TRBV6-1 and TRBJ1-2; a possible D gene is TRBD1 (5 bases). The V gene's germline CDR1 is MNHNS and CDR2 SASEGT. V dropped 7 bases and J dropped 7 bases, with 19 bases sitting between them. The CDR3 is 14 amino acids. CDR3 region: CASNPDIVLGGYTF. The CDR3 nucleotides read TGTGCCAGCAACCCGGACATCGTCTTGGGTGGCTACACCTTC.

This clonotype was detected many times. The chain has TRBV27 and TRBJ2-3, with D uncertain. CDR3 length: 14 residues. The V gene lost 5 bases and the J gene lost 3 bases, with 12 bases spanning the gap. Germline CDR1 reads MNHEY; CDR2 reads SMNVEV (reference sequence). The DNA of the CDR3 is TGTGCCAGCAGTCCCGGATGGCGGACAGATACGCAGTATTTT. It is translated as CASSPGWRTDTQYF.

The rearrangement links TRBV19 to TRBJ2-1, with D maybe TRBD2 (5 bases). The CDR3 is 15 amino acids. Germline CDR1 is LNHDA and CDR2 is SQIVND (reference sequence). V was cut by 3 bases and J by 8 bases, with 17 bases left in between. In nucleotides, the CDR3 is TGTGCCAGTAGTATCCGGCCCACCGGGATCGATGAGCAGTTCTTC. Encoded protein: CASSIRPTGIDEQFF. The entire variable domain, with the rest obtained from reference TRBV19 and TRBJ2-1, is as follows: DGGITQSPKYLFRKEGQNVTLSCEQNLNHDAMYWYRQDPGQGLRLIYYSQIVNDFQKGDIAEGYSVSREKKESFPLTVTSAQKNPTAFYLCASSIRPTGIDEQFFGPGTRLTVL.

V is TRBV30 and J is TRBJ2-1; D gene ambiguous. CDR3 length: 15 amino acids. V lost 3 bases, J lost 4 bases, and 16 bases lay in between. CDR1 and CDR2 from the germline V gene are GTSNPN and SVGIG (reference sequence). CDR3 DNA sequence: TGTGCCTGGAGCCCAATTGAAAGTTTATACAATGAGCAGTTCTTC. Translating gives CAWSPIESLYNEQFF.

The chain links TRBV2 to TRBJ2-1; D is tentatively TRBD1 or TRBD2 (6 bases each). V was clipped by 11 bases and J by 0 bases, with 17 bases between them. The CDR3 consists of 15 residues. The V gene's germline CDR1 is SNHLY and CDR2 FYNNEI. The DNA for the CDR3 is TGTGCCGTCCTAGGTACGGGGGCCTCCTACAATGAGCAGTTCTTC. As protein: CAVLGTGASYNEQFF.

The V gene is TRBV13, the J gene TRBJ1-3; 10 bases are shared with TRBD1. Trimming cost V 4 bases and J 2 bases; bases outside gene matches: 5. The CDR3 sequence is 16 residues long. The germline V gene has CDR1 PRHDT and CDR2 FYEKMQ (reference sequence). CDR3 sequence: CASSSMTGGTGNTIYF. In DNA form, the CDR3 reads TGTGCCAGCAGCTCGATGACAGGGGGCACTGGAAACACCATATATTTT.

This clonotype was found a few times. The chain links TRBV5-1 to TRBJ1-1, with 11 bases fitting TRBD1. The CDR3 spans 18 residues. With V trimmed by 4 bases and J by 0 bases, 11 bases remained unmatched. Germline loops: CDR1 SGHRS, CDR2 YFSETQ. This CDR3 reads CASSNIWTGGSMNTEAFF. The CDR3 DNA reads TGCGCCAGCAGCAATATTTGGACAGGGGGCTCGATGAACACTGAAGCTTTCTTT.

This clonotype was seen many times. The CDR3 reads CASSFKGIYGYTF. The CDR3 DNA reads TGTGCCAGCAGCTTTAAAGGGATCTATGGCTACACCTTC. The chain is built from TRBV7-8 and TRBJ1-2; no definite D call. The CDR3 covers 13 residues. V was cut by 3 bases and J by 4 bases, with 9 bases left in between. Germline CDR1 reads SGHVS; CDR2 reads FQNEAQ.

The J gene is TRBJ2-3, the V gene TRBV28, with 16 positions matching TRBD2. This CDR3 is 17 amino acids long. The J segment lost 2 bases and the V segment lost 5 bases, leaving 4 bases of the junction unmatched. In germline, CDR1 is MDHEN, CDR2 SYDVKM. The CDR3 spells CASSPGTSGRATDTQYF. The CDR3 DNA sequence: TGTGCCAGCAGTCCCGGGACTAGCGGGAGGGCCACAGATACGCAGTATTTT. Full variable domain (outside the CDR3, taken from reference TRBV28 and TRBJ2-3): DVKVTQSSRYLVKRTGEKVFLECVQDMDHENMFWYRQDPGLGLRLIYFSYDVKMKEKGDIPEGYSVSREKKERFSLILESASTNQTSMYLCASSPGTSGRATDTQYFGPGTRLTVL.

The J gene is TRBJ2-7, the V gene TRBV4-1, with 9 bases lining up with TRBD1. J gave up 3 bases and V 4 bases, and 10 bases lay outside the gene matches. The CDR3 extends over 16 amino acids. Germline V gives CDR1 MGHRA, CDR2 YSYEKL. CDR3 nucleotide sequence: TGCGCCAGCAGCCCCGGTTCCGGACAGGGGCTCTACGAGCAGTACTTC. Protein sequence: CASSPGSGQGLYEQYF.

The chain uses TRBV5-1 and TRBJ2-3; D tentatively reads TRBD1 or TRBD2 (5 bases each). Per germline, CDR1 SGHRS and CDR2 YFSETQ. The CDR3 has 17 amino acids. Between the trimmed V and J ends, which lost 5 bases and 1 base, there was a span of 20 bases. CDR3 DNA: TGCGCCAGCAGTTCCCGAACCGGGGACCGCCGCACAGATACGCAGTATTTT. It translates to CASSSRTGDRRTDTQYF.

This clonotype occurred many times. The chain couples TRBV7-9 to TRBJ2-7, with D tentatively TRBD2 (5 bases). The germline V gene has CDR1 SEHNR and CDR2 FQNEAQ (reference sequence). V was cut by 5 bases and J by 2 bases, with 22 bases left in between. The CDR3 extends over 17 amino acids. The chain's CDR3 is CASSPITLALFAYEQYF. CDR3 in DNA: TGTGCCAGCAGCCCAATTACCCTAGCTTTATTCGCCTACGAGCAGTACTTC. The variable domain in full, completed from reference TRBV7-9 and TRBJ2-7, reads DTGVSQNPRHKITKRGQNVTFRCDPISEHNRLYWYRQTLGQGPEFLTYFQNEAQLEKSRLLSDRFSAERPKGSFSTLEIQRTEQGDSAMYLCASSPITLALFAYEQYFGPGTRLTVT.

This clonotype was observed at least ten times. The rearrangement links TRBV28 to TRBJ1-6; 7 bases fit TRBD1. V lost 6 bases and J lost 7; bases outside the gene matches: 6. The CDR3 covers 14 residues. Germline CDR1 reads MDHEN; CDR2 reads SYDVKM. The CDR3 spells CASSLTGENSPLHF. The CDR3 DNA is TGTGCCAGCAGCCTTACAGGGGAGAATTCACCCCTCCACTTT.

The chain combines TRBV19 with TRBJ1-1; TRBD1 agrees at 9 bases. CDR1 and CDR2 (germline): LNHDA, SQIVND (reference sequence). The V and J ends lost 8 bases and 2 bases, in that order; junction bases with no gene match: 15. This CDR3 has 17 amino acids. The CDR3 coding sequence is TGTGCCAGTTTCGACGTCAGGACAGGGGCCCCCAACACTGAAGCTTTCTTT. It specifies CASFDVRTGAPNTEAFF. Supplemented by reference TRBV19 and TRBJ1-1, the full variable domain reads DGGITQSPKYLFRKEGQNVTLSCEQNLNHDAMYWYRQDPGQGLRLIYYSQIVNDFQKGDIAEGYSVSREKKESFPLTVTSAQKNPTAFYLCASFDVRTGAPNTEAFFGQGTRLTVV.

The rearrangement uses TRBV5-1 and TRBJ2-1; 7 bases fit TRBD2. Germline values: CDR1 SGHRS, CDR2 YFSETQ. The V segment lost 9 bases and the J segment 9 bases; nucleotides outside the gene matches: 6. This CDR3 is built from 11 residues. In DNA form, the CDR3 reads TGCGCCACTCCTATAGCGGGTGAGCAGTTCTTC. It translates to CATPIAGEQFF. Full variable domain (rest looked up from reference TRBV5-1 and TRBJ2-1): KAGVTQTPRYLIKTRGQQVTLSCSPISGHRSVSWYQQTPGQGLQFLFEYFSETQRNKGNFPGRFSGRQFSNSRSEMNVSTLELGDSALYLCATPIAGEQFFGPGTRLTVL.

The chain uses TRBV11-2 and TRBJ1-5, with TRBD1 matching 7 bases. V trimming: 6 bases; J trimming: 6 bases; junction bases outside the gene matches: 11. Germline-derived CDR1 and CDR2 are SGHAT and FQNNGV. This CDR3 comprises 15 residues. CDR3 DNA sequence: TGTGCCAGCAGTCACTCAGGGGGAAGGGGTCAGCCCCAGCATTTT. Its translation: CASSHSGGRGQPQHF.

This clonotype was counted only a few times. The gene calls are TRBV28 and TRBJ2-2, with 7 nucleotides matching TRBD2. There are 17 residues in the CDR3. V dropped 5 bases and J dropped 0; count of bases not matched to a gene: 9. Germline values: CDR1 MDHEN, CDR2 SYDVKM. CDR3: CASSPWGGETNTGELFF. CDR3 nucleotide sequence: TGTGCCAGCAGTCCTTGGGGGGGGGAAACGAACACCGGGGAGCTGTTTTTT.

This clonotype showed up many times. The chain has TRBV11-2 and TRBJ2-1, with 10 nucleotides matching TRBD2. The J segment lost 0 bases and the V segment lost 4 bases, leaving 9 bases of the junction unmatched. CDR3 length equals 18 residues. Germline V gives CDR1 SGHAT, CDR2 FQNNGV. CDR3 bases: TGTGCCAGCAGCTCCGGACTAGCGGATGAGCCCTCCTACAATGAGCAGTTCTTC. Protein: CASSSGLADEPSYNEQFF.

The sample holds many counts of this clonotype. J is TRBJ1-1 and V is TRBV5-1; maybe TRBD1 (5 bases). The germline V gene encodes CDR1 SGHRS and CDR2 YFSETQ. Deletions cut 4 bases from V and 0 bases from J, with 13 bases between. This CDR3 comprises 15 residues. The chain's CDR3 is CASSTTGTVNTEAFF. For the CDR3, the DNA is TGCGCCAGCAGCACTACCGGGACGGTGAACACTGAAGCTTTCTTT.

As regards this clonotype: It may be a read error: a sequence one base away is much more abundant. The chain has TRBV9 and TRBJ2-5, with 7 nucleotides matching TRBD1. Germline CDR1 reads SGDLS; CDR2 reads YYNGEE. This CDR3 is 18 amino acids long. CDR3 nucleotides: TGTGCCATCAGCGTAGAGGGCCCGGGGACAGCAAACCAAGAGACCCAGTACTTC. It codes for CAISVEGPGTANQETQYF.

This clonotype showed up many times. This chain connects TRBV6-5 to TRBJ1-2; tentative D call: TRBD1 (5 bases). This CDR3 has 14 residues. V was pared by 0 bases and J by 4 bases, with 9 bases between. The germline V gene encodes CDR1 MNHEY and CDR2 SVGAGI. The CDR3 bases are TGTGCCAGCAGTTACTCTGGGGCCTCCTATGGCTACACCTTC. Translated: CASSYSGASYGYTF.